The source of this T cell receptor (beta chain) is a study of blood T cell repertoires in COVID-19. Profiled with immunoSEQ multiplex PCR; TCRdb holds only in-frame clones, not every one. The sample yields a few hundred thousand clones, about 90% seen once. The CDR3 sequence is 18 residues long. In germline, CDR1 is KGHSH, CDR2 LQKENI. V dropped 5 bases and J dropped 0; count of bases not matched to a gene: 12. Sequenced input: PBMCs or T cells enriched from blood (not recorded which). The chain is built from TRBV18 and TRBJ2-7, with 11 bases fitting TRBD2. This sequence originates from a woman in her twenties or thirties who had recovered from COVID-19. The CDR3 DNA reads TGTGCCAGCTCATATCTAGCGGGAGGTTTTGGTGACTCCTACGAGCAGTACTTC. It is translated as CASSYLAGGFGDSYEQYF.